The 15 T cell receptor beta chains below come from one sample, sequenced in a study of metastatic and nonmetastatic thyroid tumors. From the PCR reads, TCRdb re-called clones with MiXCR. The sample consists of approximately 35,000 clones, 11% of them appearing once. No treatment of any kind had been given to any patient before thyroid surgery. The sample comprised blood. These receptors came from a female donor with papillary thyroid cancer or a benign thyroid nodule (not recorded which). Some clones in this sample may be carry-over from other donors' samples.

J is TRBJ2-2 and V is TRBV6-2 or TRBV6-3, with D unresolved. CDR3 length: 15 amino acids. Trimming removed 6 bases from V and 1 base from J, with 12 bases in between. CDR1 is MNHEY and CDR2 is SVGEGT in the germline V gene. Here the CDR3 reads CASSLDRGNTGELFF. CDR3 DNA sequence: TGTGCCAGCAGCTTGGATCGAGGGAACACCGGGGAGCTGTTTTTT.

This clone appeared many times. The chain is built from TRBV4-3 and TRBJ2-3; D is undetermined. The V and J ends lost 0 bases and 1 base respectively, with 2 bases between them. Germline V lookup: CDR1 LGHNA, CDR2 YSLEER. This CDR3 is 13 amino acids long. The CDR3 DNA reads TGCGCCAGCAGCCAAGAGGGCACAGATACGCAGTATTTT. Translated: CASSQEGTDTQYF.

This clone has ten or more counts. The V and J genes are TRBV6-1 and TRBJ1-1; no firm D call. V lost 5 bases and J lost 0, with 10 bases in between. Germline V gene data show CDR1 as MNHNS and CDR2 as SASEGT. This CDR3 is built from 14 residues. The CDR3 region is CASSLSGMNTEAFF. The DNA of the CDR3 is TGTGCCAGCAGTTTATCAGGAATGAACACTGAAGCTTTCTTT.

On this clone: A much larger clone is a single base away; this may be a read error. The chain has TRBV29-1 and TRBJ1-1, with D possibly being TRBD1 (5 bases). Deletions cut 6 bases from V and 4 bases from J, with 18 bases between. The CDR3 has 14 residues. Per the germline V gene, CDR1 is SQVTM and CDR2 is ANQGSEA. Here the CDR3 DNA reads TGCAGCGTCCAAGAGAGGGGCGTCTGCACTGAAGCTTTCTTT. Its protein is CSVQERGVCTEAFF. Using reference TRBV29-1 and TRBJ1-1 for the parts outside the CDR3, the full variable domain is SAVISQKPSRDICQRGTSLTIQCQVDSQVTMMFWYRQQPGQSLTLIATANQGSEATYESGFVIDKFPISRPNLTFSTLTVSNMSPEDSSIYLCSVQERGVCTEAFFGQGTRLTVV.

The rearrangement joins TRBV9 to TRBJ1-1; 9 nucleotides line up with TRBD1. This CDR3 is 14 amino acids long. The junction had 4 bases not matched to a gene; V was cut back by 4 bases and J by 3 bases. Germline CDR1 is SGDLS and CDR2 is YYNGEE. The CDR3 region is CASSPGDRDTEAFF. The CDR3 DNA reads TGTGCCAGCAGCCCCGGGGACAGGGACACTGAAGCTTTCTTT.

In this sample, this clone turned up many times. Other DNA variants within this sample encode the same CDR3. CDR3 region: CSAGGGATYEQYF. CDR3 DNA: TGCAGTGCCGGCGGCGGGGCCACCTACGAGCAGTACTTC. V and J are TRBV20-1 and TRBJ2-7, with TRBD2 as a possible D gene (6 bases). The CDR3 loop spans 13 amino acids. V shed 6 bases and J shed 2 bases, with 14 bases lying between them. The germline V gene encodes CDR1 DFQATT and CDR2 SNEGSKA (reference sequence).

The J gene is TRBJ2-3, the V gene TRBV20-1; D may be TRBD1 (5 bases). Germline lookup yields CDR1 DFQATT and CDR2 SNEGSKA (reference sequence). Trimming stripped 3 bases from V and 2 bases from J, with 6 bases between. The CDR3 contains 12 residues. CDR3 in amino acids: CSASRDTDTQYF. CDR3 coding DNA: TGCAGTGCTAGCAGGGACACAGATACGCAGTATTTT.

This clone was counted between two and nine times. The V and J genes are TRBV6-2 or TRBV6-3 and TRBJ2-1; 10 nucleotides align to TRBD2. The V gene's germline CDR1 is MNHEY and CDR2 SVGEGT. The CDR3 runs to 18 residues. The J segment lost 0 bases and the V segment lost 3 bases, leaving 8 bases of the junction unmatched. The CDR3 sequence: CASSYYRRTSGSYNEQFF. CDR3 sequence (DNA): TGTGCCAGCAGTTATTACCGGCGGACTAGCGGCTCCTACAATGAGCAGTTCTTC.

This clone was seen at least ten times. V is TRBV24-1 and J is TRBJ2-7; 8 nucleotides line up with TRBD1. This CDR3 has 15 residues. J was trimmed by 5 bases and V by 2 bases; bases with no gene match: 7. Germline V lookup: CDR1 KGHDR, CDR2 SFDVKD. This CDR3 reads CATSDSGYRGDEQYF. The CDR3 nucleotides are TGTGCCACCAGTGATTCGGGGTACAGGGGGGACGAGCAGTACTTC.

This clone was detected many times. This chain uses TRBV4-1 with TRBJ2-7; 7 nucleotides line up with TRBD1. CDR3 size: 14 residues. Germline V lookup: CDR1 MGHRA, CDR2 YSYEKL. The J segment lost 2 bases and the V segment lost 4 bases, leaving 5 bases of the junction unmatched. The DNA for the CDR3 is TGCGCCAGCAGCCTGATGACAGGGCCCTACGAGCAGTACTTC. Amino acid sequence: CASSLMTGPYEQYF.

The V gene is TRBV20-1, the J gene TRBJ1-5; D is perhaps TRBD1 (6 bases). The ends were cut back, 3 bases at V and 0 bases at J, with 15 bases in the middle. This CDR3 contains 16 residues. Germline loops: CDR1 DFQATT, CDR2 SNEGSKA (reference sequence). The CDR3 DNA follows: TGCAGTGCTAGCTTCGGGACACCTTATAGCAATCAGCCCCAGCATTTT. Translating it yields CSASFGTPYSNQPQHF.

The rearrangement joins TRBV19 to TRBJ2-4, with 9 positions matching TRBD1. The CDR3 length is 16 residues. Germline values: CDR1 LNHDA, CDR2 SQIVND (reference sequence). J was trimmed by 6 bases and V by 6 bases; bases with no gene match: 12. The CDR3 reads CASSFTGGAGRNIQYF. CDR3 coding DNA: TGTGCCAGTAGCTTTACAGGGGGCGCGGGTCGAAACATTCAGTACTTC.

In its sample, this clone was seen many times. The chain carries TRBV7-6 and TRBJ1-1; D is unresolved. Germline CDR1 SGHVS, CDR2 FNYEAQ. Trimming removed 5 bases at V and 1 base at J, with 14 bases between. The CDR3 loop spans 15 amino acids. The CDR3 reads CASSRLSGGNTEAFF. CDR3 DNA sequence: TGTGCCAGCAGCCGTCTTTCCGGCGGGAACACTGAAGCTTTCTTT.

This clone was recorded at least ten times. The J gene is TRBJ2-7, the V gene TRBV28, with D tentatively TRBD1 (6 bases). This CDR3 spans 15 amino acids. Germline loops: CDR1 MDHEN, CDR2 SYDVKM. Deletions cut 9 bases from V and 6 bases from J, with 24 bases between. The CDR3: CASSRGRGSLGEQYF. DNA of the CDR3: TGTGCCAGTTCCCGAGGCAGGGGATCCCTTGGCGAGCAGTACTTC.

This clone appeared many times. The chain couples TRBV6-1 to TRBJ2-7; D may be TRBD1 or TRBD2 (5 bases each). In germline, CDR1 is MNHNS, CDR2 SASEGT. The CDR3 has 13 residues. The V end was cut by 5 bases, the J end by 4 bases, with 12 bases between. CDR3 sequence reads: CASSSGARYEQYF. As DNA, the CDR3 is TGTGCCAGCAGTTCCGGGGCGCGGTACGAGCAGTACTTC.